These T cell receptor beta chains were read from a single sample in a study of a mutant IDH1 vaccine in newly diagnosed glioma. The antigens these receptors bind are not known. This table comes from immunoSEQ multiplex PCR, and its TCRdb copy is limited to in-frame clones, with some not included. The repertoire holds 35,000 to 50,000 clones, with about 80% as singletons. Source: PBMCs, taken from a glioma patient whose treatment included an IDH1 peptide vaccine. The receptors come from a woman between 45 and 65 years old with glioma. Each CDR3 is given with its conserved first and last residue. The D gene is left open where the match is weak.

CDR3 protein: CAWSFGGNNQPQHF; V gene: TRBV30; D gene: -; J gene: TRBJ1-5
CDR3 protein: CASSPRDRENTEAFF; V gene: TRBV9; D gene: TRBD1; J gene: TRBJ1-1
CDR3 protein: CASSLTLGQGHTEAFF; V gene: TRBV7-9; D gene: TRBD1; J gene: TRBJ1-1
CDR3 protein: CAWHRGVAREKLFF; V gene: TRBV30; D gene: TRBD1; J gene: TRBJ1-4
CDR3 protein: CASSPGTSGGLHF; V gene: TRBV28; D gene: TRBD2; J gene: TRBJ2-7
CDR3 protein: CASSLSPEGTGSAFF; V gene: TRBV5-8; D gene: -; J gene: TRBJ1-1
CDR3 protein: CASSYSGDEQYF; V gene: TRBV6-6; D gene: -; J gene: TRBJ2-7
CDR3 protein: CASSSTSNEQFF; V gene: TRBV5-1; D gene: -; J gene: TRBJ2-1
CDR3 protein: CASSADRDRGRVGNSPLHF; V gene: TRBV9; D gene: TRBD1; J gene: TRBJ1-6
CDR3 protein: CASSQLGTARYGYTF; V gene: TRBV6-1; D gene: -; J gene: TRBJ1-2
CDR3 protein: CASSPMDGRNQPQHF; V gene: TRBV5-1; D gene: -; J gene: TRBJ1-5
CDR3 protein: CASSPGGGVRETQYF; V gene: TRBV5-6; D gene: -; J gene: TRBJ2-5
CDR3 protein: CASSLSGSGANVLTF; V gene: TRBV7-2; D gene: -; J gene: TRBJ2-6
CDR3 protein: CAWRETGSRNTIYF; V gene: TRBV30; D gene: -; J gene: TRBJ1-3
CDR3 protein: CASSYGPATDTQYF; V gene: TRBV14; D gene: -; J gene: TRBJ2-3
CDR3 protein: CASSYSHVEMNTEAFF; V gene: TRBV6-5; D gene: -; J gene: TRBJ1-1
CDR3 protein: CASSLGPNNEQFF; V gene: TRBV5-6; D gene: -; J gene: TRBJ2-1
CDR3 protein: CASSTSGQIAKNIQYF; V gene: TRBV19; D gene: -; J gene: TRBJ2-4
CDR3 protein: CASSTGSYEQYF; V gene: TRBV30; D gene: -; J gene: TRBJ2-7
CDR3 protein: CASSVGGGHSPLHF; V gene: TRBV9; D gene: -; J gene: TRBJ1-6
CDR3 protein: CASSDRVGYGYTF; V gene: TRBV27; D gene: TRBD1; J gene: TRBJ1-2
CDR3 protein: CASSDGQVSSEQYF; V gene: TRBV25-1; D gene: TRBD1; J gene: TRBJ2-7
CDR3 protein: CASSPRDGKGAEQYF; V gene: TRBV7-2; D gene: TRBD1; J gene: TRBJ2-7
CDR3 protein: CASSPTTRGQAYEQYF; V gene: TRBV27; D gene: TRBD1; J gene: TRBJ2-7
CDR3 protein: CAWSAFSSIAGGFYNEQFF; V gene: TRBV30; D gene: TRBD2; J gene: TRBJ2-1
CDR3 protein: CASSSGRNEKLFF; V gene: TRBV13; D gene: -; J gene: TRBJ1-4
CDR3 protein: CASSPGDRVIQSPLHF; V gene: TRBV27; D gene: TRBD1; J gene: TRBJ1-6
CDR3 protein: CASSVGRGGTGELFF; V gene: TRBV9; D gene: -; J gene: TRBJ2-2
CDR3 protein: CASSAGTGDSPLHF; V gene: TRBV9; D gene: TRBD1; J gene: TRBJ1-6
CDR3 protein: CSVRDRGGDNEQFF; V gene: TRBV29-1; D gene: TRBD1; J gene: TRBJ2-1
CDR3 protein: CASSYGHTEAFF; V gene: TRBV6-5; D gene: -; J gene: TRBJ1-1
CDR3 protein: CASSLALGGLTEAFF; V gene: TRBV5-4; D gene: -; J gene: TRBJ1-1
CDR3 protein: CASSVLAGGQGTQYF; V gene: TRBV9; D gene: TRBD2; J gene: TRBJ2-3
CDR3 protein: CASSLGGTGTEAFF; V gene: TRBV5-1; D gene: TRBD1; J gene: TRBJ1-1
CDR3 protein: CASSVGTGGVETQYF; V gene: TRBV5-1; D gene: TRBD1; J gene: TRBJ2-5
CDR3 protein: CASSHADRTPYEQYF; V gene: TRBV4-1; D gene: TRBD1; J gene: TRBJ2-7
CDR3 protein: CASSLRGLPSYEQYF; V gene: TRBV27; D gene: TRBD1; J gene: TRBJ2-7
CDR3 protein: CASSILTGVSYGYTF; V gene: TRBV19; D gene: TRBD1; J gene: TRBJ1-2
CDR3 protein: CASSPRTAQETQYF; V gene: TRBV18; D gene: -; J gene: TRBJ2-5
CDR3 protein: CASSPTTPSSYEQYF; V gene: TRBV6-5; D gene: -; J gene: TRBJ2-7
CDR3 protein: CASSREGANYGYTF; V gene: TRBV18; D gene: -; J gene: TRBJ1-2
CDR3 protein: CASSQVTVGGDTEAFF; V gene: TRBV4-1; D gene: -; J gene: TRBJ1-1
CDR3 protein: CASNLPGRNQPQHF; V gene: TRBV2; D gene: -; J gene: TRBJ1-5
CDR3 protein: CASSVANEQFF; V gene: TRBV9; D gene: -; J gene: TRBJ2-1
CDR3 protein: CASSLGGLGYTF; V gene: TRBV27; D gene: -; J gene: TRBJ1-2
CDR3 protein: CASSVVGGQNTGELFF; V gene: TRBV9; D gene: -; J gene: TRBJ2-2
CDR3 protein: CASTDEQYF; V gene: TRBV23-1; D gene: -; J gene: TRBJ2-7
CDR3 protein: CASSSTYEQYF; V gene: TRBV27; D gene: -; J gene: -